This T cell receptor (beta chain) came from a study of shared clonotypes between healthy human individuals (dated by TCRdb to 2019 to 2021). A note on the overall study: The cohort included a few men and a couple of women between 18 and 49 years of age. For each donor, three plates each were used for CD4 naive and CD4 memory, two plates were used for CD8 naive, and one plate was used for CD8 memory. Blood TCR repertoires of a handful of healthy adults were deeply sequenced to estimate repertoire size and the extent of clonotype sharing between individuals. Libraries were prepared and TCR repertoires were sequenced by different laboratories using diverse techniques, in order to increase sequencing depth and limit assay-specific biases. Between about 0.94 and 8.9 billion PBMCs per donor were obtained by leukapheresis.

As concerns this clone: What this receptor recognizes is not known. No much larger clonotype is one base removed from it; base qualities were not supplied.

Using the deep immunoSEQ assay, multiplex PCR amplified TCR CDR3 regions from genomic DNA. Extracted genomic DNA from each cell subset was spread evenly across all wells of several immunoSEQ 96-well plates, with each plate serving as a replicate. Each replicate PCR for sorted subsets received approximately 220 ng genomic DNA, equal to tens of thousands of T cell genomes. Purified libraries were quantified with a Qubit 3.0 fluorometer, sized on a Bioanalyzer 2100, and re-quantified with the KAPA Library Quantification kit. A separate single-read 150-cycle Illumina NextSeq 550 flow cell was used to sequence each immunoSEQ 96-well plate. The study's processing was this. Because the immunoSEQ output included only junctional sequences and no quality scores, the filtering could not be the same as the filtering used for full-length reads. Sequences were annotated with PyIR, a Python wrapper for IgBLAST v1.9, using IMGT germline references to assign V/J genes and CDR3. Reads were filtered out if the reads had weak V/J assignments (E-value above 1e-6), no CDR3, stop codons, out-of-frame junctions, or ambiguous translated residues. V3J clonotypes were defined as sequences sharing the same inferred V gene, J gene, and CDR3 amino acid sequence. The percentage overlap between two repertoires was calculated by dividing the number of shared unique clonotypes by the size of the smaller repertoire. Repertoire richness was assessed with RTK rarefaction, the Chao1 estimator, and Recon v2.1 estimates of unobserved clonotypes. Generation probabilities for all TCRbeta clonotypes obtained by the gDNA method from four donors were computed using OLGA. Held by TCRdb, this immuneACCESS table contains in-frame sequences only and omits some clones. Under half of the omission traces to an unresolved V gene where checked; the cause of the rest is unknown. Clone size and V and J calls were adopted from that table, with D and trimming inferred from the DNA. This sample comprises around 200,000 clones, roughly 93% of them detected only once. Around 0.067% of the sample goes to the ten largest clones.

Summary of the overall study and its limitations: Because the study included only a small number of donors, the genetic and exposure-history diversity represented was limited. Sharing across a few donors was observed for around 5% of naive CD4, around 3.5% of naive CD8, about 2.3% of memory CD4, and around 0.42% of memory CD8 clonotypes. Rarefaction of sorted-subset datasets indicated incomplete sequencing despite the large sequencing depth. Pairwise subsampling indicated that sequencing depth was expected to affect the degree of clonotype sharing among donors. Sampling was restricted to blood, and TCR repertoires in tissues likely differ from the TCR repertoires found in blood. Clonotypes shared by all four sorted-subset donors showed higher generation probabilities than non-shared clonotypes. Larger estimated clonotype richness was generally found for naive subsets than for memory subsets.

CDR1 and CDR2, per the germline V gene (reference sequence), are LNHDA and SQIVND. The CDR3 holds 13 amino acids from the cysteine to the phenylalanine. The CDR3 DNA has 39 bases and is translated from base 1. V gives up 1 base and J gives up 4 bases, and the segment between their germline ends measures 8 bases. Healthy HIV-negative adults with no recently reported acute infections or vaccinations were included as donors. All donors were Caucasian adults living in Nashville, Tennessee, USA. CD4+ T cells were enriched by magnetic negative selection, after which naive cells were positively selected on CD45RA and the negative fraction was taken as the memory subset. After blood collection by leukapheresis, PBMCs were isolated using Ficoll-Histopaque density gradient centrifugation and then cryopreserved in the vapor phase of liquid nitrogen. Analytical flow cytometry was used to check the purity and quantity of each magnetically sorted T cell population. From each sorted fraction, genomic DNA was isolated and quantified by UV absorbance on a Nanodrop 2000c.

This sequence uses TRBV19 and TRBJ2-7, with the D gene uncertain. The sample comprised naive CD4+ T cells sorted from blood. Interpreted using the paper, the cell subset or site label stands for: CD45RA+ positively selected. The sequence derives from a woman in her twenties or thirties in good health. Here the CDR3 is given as CASSIAPFYEQYF. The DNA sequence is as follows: TGTGCCAGTAGTATAGCACCTTTTTACGAGCAGTACTTC.